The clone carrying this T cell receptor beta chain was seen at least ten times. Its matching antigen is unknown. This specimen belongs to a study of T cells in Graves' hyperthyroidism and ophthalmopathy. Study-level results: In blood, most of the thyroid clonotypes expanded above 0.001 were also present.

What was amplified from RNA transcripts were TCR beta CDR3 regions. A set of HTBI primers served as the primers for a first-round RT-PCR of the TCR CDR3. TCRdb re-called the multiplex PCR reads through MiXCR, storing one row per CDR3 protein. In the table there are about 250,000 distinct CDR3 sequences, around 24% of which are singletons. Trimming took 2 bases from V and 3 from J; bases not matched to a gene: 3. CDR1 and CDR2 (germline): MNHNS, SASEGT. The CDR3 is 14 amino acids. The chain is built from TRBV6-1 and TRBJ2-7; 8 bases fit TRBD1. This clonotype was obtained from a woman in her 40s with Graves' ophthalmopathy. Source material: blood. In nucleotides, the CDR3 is TGTGCCAGCAGTGAACTGGGACAGGACTACGAGCAGTACTTC. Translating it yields CASSELGQDYEQYF.